This paragraph covers one T cell receptor (beta chain) sequence. This sample was taken from a study of preoperative IRX-2 immunotherapy in early breast cancer. Treatment noted: preoperative locoregional IRX-2 cytokine immunotherapy. Samples came from a phase Ib trial of preoperative locoregional IRX-2 cytokine immunotherapy. The assay was immunoSEQ multiplex PCR, and TCRdb's table has in-frame clones only and misses some. The sample comprises over 60,000 clones, around 94% of which are singletons, and roughly 1.8% rests with the top ten. Collection of the sample occurred from a patient treated with IRX-2 immunotherapy. This TCR was recovered from a human donor with breast cancer.

DNA of the CDR3: TGTGCCAGCCAGGATTCCTACGAGCAGTACTTC. This codes for CASQDSYEQYF. This chain links TRBV7-9 with TRBJ2-7; D not resolved. V shed 8 bases and J shed 1 base, with 6 bases lying between them. The germline CDR1 and CDR2 sequences are SEHNR and FQNEAQ (reference sequence). The CDR3 sequence is 11 residues long.